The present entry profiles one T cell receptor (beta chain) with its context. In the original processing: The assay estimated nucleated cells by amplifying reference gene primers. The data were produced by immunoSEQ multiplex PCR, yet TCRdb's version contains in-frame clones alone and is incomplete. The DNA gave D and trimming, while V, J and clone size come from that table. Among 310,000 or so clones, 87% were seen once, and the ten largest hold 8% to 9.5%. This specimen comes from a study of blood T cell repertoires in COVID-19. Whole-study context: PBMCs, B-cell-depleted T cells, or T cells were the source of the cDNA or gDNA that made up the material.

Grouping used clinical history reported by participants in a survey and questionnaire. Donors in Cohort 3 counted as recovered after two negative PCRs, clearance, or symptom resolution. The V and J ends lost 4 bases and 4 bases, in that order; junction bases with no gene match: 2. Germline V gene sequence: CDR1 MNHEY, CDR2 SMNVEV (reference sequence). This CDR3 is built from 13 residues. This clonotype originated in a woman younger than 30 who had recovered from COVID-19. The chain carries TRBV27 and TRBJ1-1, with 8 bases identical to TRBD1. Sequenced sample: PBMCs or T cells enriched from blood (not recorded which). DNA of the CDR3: TGTGCCAGCAGTTGGACAGGGCGCACTGAAGCTTTCTTT. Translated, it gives CASSWTGRTEAFF.